This T cell receptor beta chain came from a study of cytomegalovirus exposure and HLA in healthy donors. Study results and limitations: Reportedly, diagnosis of cytomegalovirus status by the classifier showed high specificity and sensitivity. CMV antigen specificity was confirmed in vitro for a few CMV-associated chains. TCR beta V segments were, for the most part, productive about 90% or about 30% of the time in an earlier analysis.

On this clone: Its target is not known.

The V gene lost 2 bases and the J gene lost 5 bases, with 5 bases spanning the gap. The CDR3 loop spans 12 amino acids. Looked up from germline, CDR1 is SGHTA and CDR2 is FQGNSA. The PCR contained 60 Vbeta and 13 Jbeta primers. Repertoires were generated with immunoSEQ multiplex PCR, while TCRdb's copy carries only in-frame clones and drops some. The table has approximately 110,000 clones, 70% to 80% seen once. The chain employs TRBV7-2 and TRBJ2-3, with D unresolved. Sequenced sample: PBMCs. The receptor comes from a man in his forties or fifties in good health and CMV-seronegative. The DNA of the CDR3 is TGTGCCAGCAGCTTATCGGTAGATACGCAGTATTTT. Its protein is CASSLSVDTQYF.